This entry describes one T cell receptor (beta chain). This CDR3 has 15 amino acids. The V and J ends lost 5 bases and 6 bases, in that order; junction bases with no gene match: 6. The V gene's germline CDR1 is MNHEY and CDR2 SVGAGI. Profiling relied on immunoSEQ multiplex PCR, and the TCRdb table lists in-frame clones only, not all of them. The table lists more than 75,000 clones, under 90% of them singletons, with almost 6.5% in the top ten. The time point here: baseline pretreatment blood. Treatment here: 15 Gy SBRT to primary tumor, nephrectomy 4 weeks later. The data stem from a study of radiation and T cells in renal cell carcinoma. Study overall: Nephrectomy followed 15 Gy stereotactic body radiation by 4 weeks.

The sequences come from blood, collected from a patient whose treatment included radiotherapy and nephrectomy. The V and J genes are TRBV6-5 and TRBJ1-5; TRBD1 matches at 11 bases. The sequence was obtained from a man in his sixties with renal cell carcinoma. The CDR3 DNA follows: TGTGCCAGCAGTCTGGACAGGGGGCTGGGTCAGCCCCAGCATTTT. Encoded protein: CASSLDRGLGQPQHF.